These 13 T cell receptor beta chains originate from one sample sequenced in a study of T cell responses to AZD1222 COVID-19 vaccine. Clones were read by immunoSEQ multiplex PCR, and TCRdb kept only the in-frame ones, dropping some. The sample includes about 180,000 clones, 80% to 90% of them seen just once. Material: peripheral blood, obtained 28 days after the second AZD1222 dose. These receptor sequences come from an adult who received the AZD1222 COVID-19 vaccine.

V and J are TRBV5-1 and TRBJ2-3, with a tentative D call TRBD2 (6 bases). Trimming removed 0 bases from V and 1 base from J, with 12 bases in between. Germline V lookup: CDR1 SGHRS, CDR2 YFSETQ. The CDR3 runs to 16 residues. This CDR3 is CASSLAGIAGTDTQYF. In nucleotides, the CDR3 is TGCGCCAGCAGCTTGGCCGGGATAGCGGGCACAGATACGCAGTATTTT.

This clone is a singleton in its sample. This chain joins TRBV10-2 and TRBJ2-5; D not resolved. Germline lookup yields CDR1 WSHSY and CDR2 SAAADI. V was shortened by 2 bases and J by 2 bases, with 12 bases between the two germline ends. The CDR3 extends over 15 amino acids. Here the CDR3 reads CASSETLEGQETQYF. DNA of the CDR3: TGCGCCAGCAGTGAGACCCTCGAAGGACAAGAGACCCAGTACTTC.

The chain links TRBV19 to TRBJ1-1; 7 bases match TRBD1. V lost 7 bases to trimming and J lost 4 bases; unmatched junction nucleotides: 15. The CDR3 is made up of 16 amino acids. CDR1 is LNHDA, CDR2 SQIVND, per germline (reference sequence). CDR3 region: CASTAGTAPLGTEAFF. In DNA, the CDR3 is TGTGCCAGTACTGCCGGGACAGCGCCCTTGGGCACTGAAGCTTTCTTT.

The rearrangement joins TRBV6-5 to TRBJ2-3; D may be TRBD1 (5 bases). The CDR3 has 13 residues. V gave up 10 bases and J gave up 2 bases, with 13 bases separating them. From germline, CDR1 is MNHEY and CDR2 SVGAGI. CDR3 in DNA: TGTGCCAACTCACAGGAATTCACAGATACGCAGTATTTT. Protein: CANSQEFTDTQYF.

V usage is TRBV3-1 (or the pseudogene TRBV3-2) and J usage is TRBJ1-6; D is unresolved. This CDR3 contains 14 residues. Germline lookup yields CDR1 LGHDT and CDR2 YNNKEL (reference sequence). Trimming removed 1 base at V and 5 bases at J, with 6 bases between. The CDR3 sequence is CASSQGQNNSPLHF. The CDR3 nucleotides read TGTGCCAGCAGCCAAGGTCAGAATAATTCACCCCTCCACTTT.

The gene calls are TRBV12-3 or TRBV12-4 and TRBJ1-1; D unclear. CDR3 length equals 13 residues. Trimming cost V 3 bases and J 3 bases, with 8 bases left between them. CDR3 sequence (DNA): TGTGCCAGCAGTTTCGGCGGGGACACTGAAGCTTTCTTT. Encoded protein: CASSFGGDTEAFF.

This clone was seen a single time. This chain links TRBV4-1 with TRBJ2-7, with a weak D call TRBD1 (6 bases). Trimming shortened V by 4 bases and J by 1 base, and 14 bases separated the two germline ends. This CDR3 is 15 amino acids long. CDR1 MGHRA and CDR2 YSYEKL come from the germline V gene. This CDR3 reads CASSLTGSRSYEQYF. The CDR3, as DNA: TGCGCCAGCAGCCTTACAGGGTCGAGGTCCTACGAGCAGTACTTC.

The count of this clone is one. The CDR3 protein is CASGLSSTNTGELFF. CDR3 nucleotides: TGTGCTAGTGGTTTGTCGTCCACTAACACCGGGGAGCTGTTTTTT. This rearrangement joins TRBV12-5 to TRBJ2-2, with D unresolved. Trimming stripped 2 bases from V and 2 bases from J, with 9 bases between. This CDR3 has 15 amino acids. Per the germline V gene, CDR1 is LGHNT and CDR2 is FRNRAP.

The V gene is TRBV28, the J gene TRBJ1-2; 11 bases line up with TRBD1. V gave up 3 bases and J gave up 7 bases; unmatched junction bases: 7. This CDR3 contains 15 residues. Germline CDR1 reads MDHEN; CDR2 reads SYDVKM. CDR3 nucleotide sequence: TGTGCCAGCAGTTTGGGACAGGGGGTATCTTTTGGCTACACCTTC. Translation: CASSLGQGVSFGYTF.

DNA for the CDR3: TGCAGCGTTGAAGCCGGGACAGGGACTGAAGCTTTCTTT. Amino acids: CSVEAGTGTEAFF. The J gene is TRBJ1-1, the V gene TRBV29-1, with 9 bases aligning to TRBD1. After removal of 1 base from V and 5 bases from J, the junction contained 2 bases not matched to a gene. The germline CDR1 and CDR2 sequences are SQVTM and ANQGSEA. The CDR3 contains 13 residues.

The rearrangement joins TRBV3-1 (or the pseudogene TRBV3-2) to TRBJ1-3, with D uncertain. The V and J ends lost 2 bases and 8 bases respectively, with 10 bases between them. Germline assignment: CDR1 LGHDT and CDR2 YNNKEL (reference sequence). The CDR3 has 13 residues. CDR3 protein: CASSQTERDTIYF. The CDR3 nucleotides read TGTGCCAGCAGCCAAACCGAACGGGACACCATATATTTT.

The V call is TRBV6-5, the J call TRBJ1-5; unclear D gene. The V gene lost 6 bases and the J gene lost 1 base, with 13 bases spanning the gap. Germline CDR1 is MNHEY and CDR2 is SVGAGI. This CDR3 contains 15 residues. The CDR3 is CASSQFVGSNQPQHF. In DNA form, the CDR3 reads TGTGCCAGCAGCCAATTCGTGGGGAGCAATCAGCCCCAGCATTTT.

The chain recombines TRBV10-3 with TRBJ1-2, with D possibly being TRBD1 (5 bases). The CDR3 sequence is 15 residues long. Between the trimmed V and J ends, which lost 5 bases and 3 bases, there was a span of 16 bases. The germline V gene encodes CDR1 ENHRY and CDR2 SYGVKD. DNA for the CDR3: TGTGCCATCAGTTACGGACCCGGGGACGACTATGGCTACACCTTC. Translation: CAISYGPGDDYGYTF.